These 22 T cell receptor beta chains originate from one sample sequenced in a study of blood T cells in healthy people across ages. A second roughly 6 to 12 cycle PCR used barcoded and J-beta primers. TCRdb re-analysed the 5' RACE reads in MiXCR, keeping a single row per CDR3 protein. The sample consists of about 1.8 million distinct CDR3 sequences, just under 50% of them appearing once. Sequenced material: blood. The receptors here all came from a woman aged 40 to 49 in good health.

The chain is built from TRBV20-1 and TRBJ2-3, with 8 positions matching TRBD1. The CDR3 is made up of 14 amino acids. Germline CDR1 reads DFQATT; CDR2 reads SNEGSKA (reference sequence). V was pared by 6 bases and J by 2 bases, with 7 bases of the junction left unmatched. In DNA form, the CDR3 reads TGCAGTGCCCAGACAGGGGCACCCACAGATACGCAGTATTTT. It specifies CSAQTGAPTDTQYF.

The J gene is TRBJ1-2, the V gene TRBV19, with 7 bases that match TRBD1. V trimming: 5 bases; J trimming: 1 base; junction bases outside the gene matches: 7. Germline V lookup: CDR1 LNHDA, CDR2 SQIVND (reference sequence). The CDR3 length is 15 residues. The CDR3 bases are TGTGCCAGTAGTTCCCCGGGACAGAATAACTATGGCTACACCTTC. Protein: CASSSPGQNNYGYTF.

This clonotype was counted between two and nine times. The chain has TRBV20-1 and TRBJ1-2; D remains ambiguous. V lost 7 bases, J lost 0 bases, and 9 bases lay in between. CDR1 is DFQATT and CDR2 is SNEGSKA in the germline V gene (reference sequence). The CDR3 length is 12 residues. CDR3 sequence: CSVVKANYGYTF. The CDR3 DNA reads as TGCAGTGTAGTGAAAGCTAACTATGGCTACACCTTC.

The chain is built from TRBV29-1 and TRBJ1-1; no definite D call. CDR1 and CDR2 (germline): SQVTM, ANQGSEA. The CDR3 extends over 9 amino acids. Trimming shortened V by 3 bases and J by 7 bases, and 3 bases separated the two germline ends. Here the CDR3 DNA reads TGCAGCGTTGACAGTGAAGCTTTCTTT. It yields the protein CSVDSEAFF.

V usage is TRBV20-1 and J usage is TRBJ2-5; D is unresolved. Germline loops: CDR1 DFQATT, CDR2 SNEGSKA (reference sequence). This CDR3 has 13 amino acids. Trimming cost V 1 base and J 5 bases, with 11 bases left between them. The CDR3 sequence: CSARGIGVETQYF. CDR3 nucleotides: TGCAGTGCTAGAGGAATAGGTGTGGAGACCCAGTACTTC.

A remark on this clonotype: Relative to the germline gene, one junction end is altered; a read error may explain this. The rearrangement links TRBV7-9 to TRBJ1-4; a weak D match, TRBD1 (5 bases). The CDR3 length is 16 residues. Germline V gene sequence: CDR1 SEHNR, CDR2 FQNEAQ (reference sequence). The CDR3 region has the DNA TGTGCCAGCAGCTTAGGTCCGGGGGAGACTACTGAAAAACTGTTTTTT. It encodes CASSLGPGETTEKLFF.

The genes are TRBV7-9 and TRBJ2-7, with TRBD1 identical over 12 bases. The ends lost 4 bases at V and 6 bases at J; junction bases unmatched: 7. Germline V gives CDR1 SEHNR, CDR2 FQNEAQ (reference sequence). This CDR3 contains 15 residues. Written as DNA, the CDR3 is TGTGCCAGCAGCTATCCGGGACAGGGGGCGAGCGAGCAGTACTTC. Translating it yields CASSYPGQGASEQYF.

The chain carries TRBV29-1 and TRBJ1-2, with 7 bases matching TRBD1. In germline, CDR1 is SQVTM, CDR2 ANQGSEA. With 6 bases clipped from V and 8 bases from J, the junction kept 9 bases outside the gene matches. The length of the CDR3 is 12 residues. CDR3 sequence (DNA): TGCAGCGTGGATGACAGGGTAGGGGGCTACACCTTC. It specifies CSVDDRVGGYTF.

This clonotype has just a few counts. V gene TRBV6-5 combines with J gene TRBJ2-1; 9 bases match TRBD1. Losses at the gene ends were 7 bases for V and 3 bases for J; bases not matched to a gene: 7. Germline V gives CDR1 MNHEY, CDR2 SVGAGI. The CDR3 is 15 amino acids. The DNA for the CDR3 is TGTGCCAGCACTTCCGGGACAGGGATCTACAATGAGCAGTTCTTC. It translates to CASTSGTGIYNEQFF.

This sequence joins TRBV18 and TRBJ2-5, with D tentatively TRBD1 or TRBD2 (6 bases each). Germline assignment: CDR1 KGHSH and CDR2 LQKENI. Trimming took 3 bases from V and 11 from J, leaving 19 bases between them. The CDR3 totals 14 residues. The CDR3 DNA is TGTGCCAGCTCACCGCGGGACATATACAATGAGCAGTACTTC. Its translation is CASSPRDIYNEQYF.

This clonotype was seen just once. The V and J genes are TRBV5-1 and TRBJ2-7, with a weak D call TRBD1 (6 bases). Trimming took 3 bases from V and 4 from J, leaving 14 bases between them. This CDR3 is built from 14 residues. Germline V gene lookup returns CDR1 SGHRS and CDR2 YFSETQ. The CDR3 DNA follows: TGCGCCAGCAGCTCCTATACAGGGTTGTACGAGCAGTACTTC. Its translation is CASSSYTGLYEQYF.

The chain couples TRBV5-1 to TRBJ2-5, with a possible D match to TRBD2 (5 bases). Trimming shortened V by 4 bases and J by 5 bases, and 15 bases separated the two germline ends. The CDR3 runs 14 residues. Germline assignment: CDR1 SGHRS and CDR2 YFSETQ. CDR3 protein: CASSAGLPGETQYF. CDR3 nucleotides: TGCGCCAGCAGCGCCGGACTGCCTGGGGAGACCCAGTACTTC.

The chain carries TRBV12-3 or TRBV12-4 and TRBJ2-5; 10 nucleotides align to TRBD2. The CDR3 length is 15 residues. V shed 6 bases and J 1 base; nucleotides not matched to a gene: 5. CDR3 DNA: TGTGCCAGCAGCATGAGGACTAGCGGCCAAGAGACCCAGTACTTC. Encoded protein: CASSMRTSGQETQYF.

CDR3 sequence (DNA): TGTGCCAGCAGCTTAGACGCACCCCCTAGTTTTGAAGAGACCCAGTACTTC. Protein product: CASSLDAPPSFEETQYF. This chain joins TRBV7-2 and TRBJ2-4; no definite D call. The J call could be wrong; TRBJ2-5 is a better fit for the DNA end. The CDR3 spans 17 residues. Germline V lookup: CDR1 SGHTA, CDR2 FQGNSA.

The V and J genes are TRBV7-2 and TRBJ2-1; 9 positions match TRBD2. Germline values: CDR1 SGHTA, CDR2 FQGNSA. The CDR3 is 16 amino acids. V lost 5 bases and J lost 3; bases outside the gene matches: 8. This chain's CDR3 is CASSPAGGRSYNEQFF. The CDR3, as DNA: TGTGCCAGCAGCCCTGCGGGGGGGCGAAGCTACAATGAGCAGTTCTTC.

This sequence joins TRBV4-3 and TRBJ1-4; possible D gene TRBD1, 5 bases. Germline values: CDR1 LGHNA, CDR2 YSLEER. The CDR3 totals 16 residues. V lost 0 bases and J 8 bases, leaving 16 bases between the germline ends. The CDR3 coding sequence is TGCGCCAGCAGCCAAGAGTCAGGGCGAAGAGGGGAAAAACTGTTTTTT. It encodes CASSQESGRRGEKLFF.

V gene TRBV20-1 combines with J gene TRBJ2-5, with 7 bases matching TRBD2. V was pared by 5 bases and J by 1 base, with 10 bases of the junction left unmatched. The germline V gene has CDR1 DFQATT and CDR2 SNEGSKA (reference sequence). There are 15 residues in the CDR3. The CDR3 loop is CSAGPLGGGQETQYF. CDR3 DNA: TGCAGTGCTGGTCCTCTGGGGGGGGGCCAAGAGACCCAGTACTTC.

CDR3 amino acids: CASSQVAEEIQFF. The CDR3 DNA reads TGCGCCAGCAGCCAAGTCGCCGAAGAAATCCAGTTCTTC. The V gene is TRBV4-1, the J gene TRBJ2-1; D is unclear. The ends were cut back, 1 base at V and 13 bases at J, with 14 bases in the middle. The CDR3 is 13 amino acids. Germline values: CDR1 MGHRA, CDR2 YSYEKL.

V is TRBV4-3 and J is TRBJ2-7; 7 bases line up with TRBD2. The length of the CDR3 is 18 residues. V gave up 0 bases and J gave up 0 bases; unmatched junction bases: 11. Germline assignment: CDR1 LGHNA and CDR2 YSLEER. The DNA for the CDR3 is TGCGCCAGCAGCCAAGAGGTCTGGGGGGGGACCAGCTCCTACGAGCAGTACTTC. It encodes CASSQEVWGGTSSYEQYF.

The chain carries TRBV7-2 and TRBJ1-2; D call uncertain. The CDR3 runs to 13 residues. V was pared by 7 bases and J by 4 bases, with 13 bases between. Germline loops: CDR1 SGHTA, CDR2 FQGNSA. The CDR3 sequence is CASTPPMGYGYTF. The CDR3 bases are TGTGCCAGCACCCCACCGATGGGCTATGGCTACACCTTC.

V usage is TRBV6-2 or TRBV6-3 and J usage is TRBJ2-3; no definite D call. V was trimmed by 8 bases and J by 8 bases, leaving 14 bases between them. CDR1 is MNHEY, CDR2 SVGEGT, per germline. The CDR3 length is 12 residues. CDR3 nucleotides: TGTGCCAGCGGGGTGGCGGAGTCTACGCAGTATTTT. Its translation: CASGVAESTQYF.

This chain connects TRBV20-1 to TRBJ2-3; TRBD2 is a possible D gene (5 bases). Trimming took 6 bases from V and 1 from J, leaving 14 bases between them. Per the germline V gene, CDR1 is DFQATT and CDR2 is SNEGSKA (reference sequence). This CDR3 spans 14 amino acids. The CDR3 nucleotides are TGCAGTGCCCCTTTAAGGCGGGGCACAGATACGCAGTATTTT. It translates to CSAPLRRGTDTQYF.